The 21 T cell receptor beta chains listed next were all sequenced from one sample in a study of cytomegalovirus exposure and HLA in healthy donors. PCR involved 60 Vbeta and 13 Jbeta primers. The protocol was immunoSEQ multiplex PCR, while the TCRdb copy is restricted to in-frame clones and leaves out a portion. The sample lists 130,000 or so clones; roughly 77% were seen once. Input material: PBMCs. These receptors were collected from a man between 40 and 49 years old in good health and CMV-seronegative.

The rearrangement links TRBV5-6 to TRBJ2-2, with a tentative D call TRBD2 (6 bases). V lost 6 bases to trimming and J lost 3 bases, with 21 bases between them. Germline loops: CDR1 SGHDT, CDR2 YYEEEE. This CDR3 spans 17 amino acids. CDR3 bases: TGTGCCAGCACCTCCCTTCGGAGACTAGGGGACACCGGGGAGCTGTTTTTT. As protein: CASTSLRRLGDTGELFF.

The chain joins TRBV6-5 to TRBJ2-5; the match to TRBD2 covers 10 bases. This CDR3 region has 15 residues. Losses at the gene ends were 4 bases for V and 0 bases for J; bases not matched to a gene: 2. Germline CDR1 MNHEY, CDR2 SVGAGI. The CDR3 sequence is CASSFSGGNQETQYF. CDR3 sequence (DNA): TGTGCCAGCAGTTTTAGCGGGGGGAACCAAGAGACCCAGTACTTC.

The chain carries TRBV5-1 and TRBJ2-5; no definite D call. Germline V CDR1 and CDR2: SGHRS, YFSETQ. The CDR3 totals 12 residues. Trimming took off 0 bases at V and 5 bases at J, with 5 bases between the two ends. CDR3 sequence: CASSLAAETQYF. The CDR3 DNA sequence: TGCGCCAGCAGCTTGGCTGCGGAGACCCAGTACTTC.

This clone was seen a single time. V usage is TRBV6-5 and J usage is TRBJ1-1; TRBD1 might be the D (5 bases). The length of the CDR3 is 14 residues. The V end lost 6 bases, the J end lost 4 bases, and 15 bases lay between the germline ends. CDR1 is MNHEY and CDR2 is SVGAGI in the germline V gene. CDR3 sequence reads: CASSTGGRGTEAFF. CDR3 coding DNA: TGTGCCAGCAGCACTGGAGGGAGGGGCACTGAAGCTTTCTTT.

V and J are TRBV28 and TRBJ2-7, with D maybe TRBD2 (6 bases). CDR1 is MDHEN and CDR2 is SYDVKM in the germline V gene. The V end was cut by 8 bases, the J end by 7 bases, with 12 bases between. There are 11 residues in the CDR3. The CDR3 DNA is TGTGCCAGCGGGGGGACGCGGGAGCAGTACTTC. It codes for CASGGTREQYF.

This sequence joins TRBV19 and TRBJ2-7; 8 bases align to TRBD2. The CDR3 loop spans 14 amino acids. V was clipped by 6 bases and J by 5 bases; unmatched bases: 9. Per germline, CDR1 LNHDA and CDR2 SQIVND (reference sequence). For the CDR3, the DNA is TGTGCCAGTAGCTCCGGGACTAGTCTAGACGAGCAGTACTTC. Protein product: CASSSGTSLDEQYF.

The chain employs TRBV5-4 and TRBJ1-2; tentative D call: TRBD1 (6 bases). V shed 0 bases and J shed 4 bases, with 10 bases lying between them. Germline lookup yields CDR1 SGHNT and CDR2 YYREEE (reference sequence). CDR3 length equals 14 residues. CDR3 nucleotide sequence: TGTGCCAGCAGCTTGGCAGGGGTCCCCTATGGCTACACCTTC. It encodes CASSLAGVPYGYTF.

The chain carries TRBV27 and TRBJ1-2, with TRBD1 identical over 10 bases. Germline V lookup: CDR1 MNHEY, CDR2 SMNVEV (reference sequence). The CDR3 contains 17 residues. V shed 5 bases and J 3 bases; nucleotides not matched to a gene: 12. The CDR3 region is CASSLTGGASLHYGYTF. In nucleotides, the CDR3 is TGTGCCAGCAGTCTGACAGGGGGCGCCTCTCTTCACTATGGCTACACCTTC.

The chain is built from TRBV5-1 and TRBJ2-5, with 8 bases identical to TRBD2. Germline assignment: CDR1 SGHRS and CDR2 YFSETQ. Trimming at V came to 4 bases and at J to 5 bases, leaving 4 bases not matched to a gene. This CDR3 has 13 residues. The CDR3 reads CASSTGTSETQYF. The CDR3 DNA follows: TGCGCCAGCAGCACCGGGACTAGTGAGACCCAGTACTTC.

This chain joins TRBV7-6 and TRBJ2-2; D remains unclear. This CDR3 contains 16 residues. Trimming removed 5 bases from V and 5 bases from J, with 18 bases in between. Germline V gives CDR1 SGHVS, CDR2 FNYEAQ. Here the CDR3 reads CASSPRPGARTGELFF. The CDR3 nucleotides read TGTGCCAGCAGCCCCCGTCCGGGTGCTAGAACCGGGGAGCTGTTTTTT.

This clone was observed a few times. The chain is built from TRBV11-2 and TRBJ2-1; D perhaps matches TRBD1 (7 bases). Per germline, CDR1 SGHAT and CDR2 FQNNGV. Between the trimmed V and J ends, which lost 1 base and 6 bases, there was a span of 10 bases. The CDR3 spans 14 residues. CDR3 loop: CASSLGRGANEQFF. DNA of the CDR3: TGTGCCAGCAGCTTAGGCAGGGGGGCCAATGAGCAGTTCTTC. Drawing the rest from reference TRBV11-2 and TRBJ2-1, the complete variable domain is EAGVAQSPRYKIIEKRQSVAFWCNPISGHATLYWYQQILGQGPKLLIQFQNNGVVDDSQLPKDRFSAERLKGVDSTLKIQPAKLEDSAVYLCASSLGRGANEQFFGPGTRLTVL.

This sequence joins TRBV19 and TRBJ2-1; TRBD1 might be the D (6 bases). The V and J ends lost 7 bases and 0 bases respectively, with 13 bases between them. The length of the CDR3 is 15 residues. Germline-derived CDR1 and CDR2 are LNHDA and SQIVND (reference sequence). For the CDR3, the DNA is TGTGCCAGTACCTACGACAGGAGCTCCTACAATGAGCAGTTCTTC. This sequence encodes CASTYDRSSYNEQFF.

This clone was detected once. This chain connects TRBV28 to TRBJ1-3; TRBD1 agrees at 8 bases. The germline V gene has CDR1 MDHEN and CDR2 SYDVKM. The CDR3 spans 14 residues. The ends lost 6 bases at V and 4 bases at J; junction bases unmatched: 5. CDR3 protein: CASRRTGIGNTIYF. The CDR3 DNA reads TGTGCCAGCAGGAGGACAGGGATAGGAAACACCATATATTTT.

V usage is TRBV30 and J usage is TRBJ2-7, with D perhaps matching TRBD2 (5 bases). The length of the CDR3 is 13 residues. Trimming cost V 2 bases and J 4 bases, with 12 bases left between them. Germline-derived CDR1 and CDR2 are GTSNPN and SVGIG (reference sequence). Here the CDR3 DNA reads TGTGCCTGGAGTAGAGGGTCGGGGTACGAGCAGTACTTC. It yields the protein CAWSRGSGYEQYF.

This chain connects TRBV7-2 to TRBJ2-7, with TRBD2 matching 8 bases. Trimming cost V 6 bases and J 6 bases; bases outside gene matches: 10. The CDR3 totals 14 residues. Germline-derived CDR1 and CDR2 are SGHTA and FQGNSA. The CDR3 reads CASRGGAGASEQYF. CDR3 nucleotide sequence: TGTGCCAGCAGGGGGGGAGCGGGAGCGTCCGAGCAGTACTTC.

The chain is built from TRBV7-2 and TRBJ1-2; the match to TRBD1 covers 7 bases. Trimming took 2 bases from V and 4 from J; bases not matched to a gene: 4. The CDR3 is 14 residues long. Germline CDR1 is SGHTA and CDR2 is FQGNSA. CDR3 sequence reads: CASSLYDRVYGYTF. CDR3 coding DNA: TGTGCCAGCAGCTTATACGACAGGGTCTATGGCTACACCTTC.

This clone was counted once. This chain joins TRBV18 and TRBJ2-4; TRBD1 is a possible D gene (6 bases). V shed 6 bases and J shed 3 bases, with 15 bases lying between them. Looked up from germline, CDR1 is KGHSH and CDR2 is LQKENI. The CDR3 has 15 residues. CDR3 DNA: TGTGCCAGCTCTCAAGACAGGCTGGGCAAAAACATTCAGTACTTC. Encoded protein: CASSQDRLGKNIQYF. Combining the CDR3 with reference TRBV18 and TRBJ2-4 gives the whole variable domain NAGVMQNPRHLVRRRGQEARLRCSPMKGHSHVYWYRQLPEEGLKFMVYLQKENIIDESGMPKERFSAEFPKEGPSILRIQQVVRGDSAAYFCASSQDRLGKNIQYFGAGTRLSVL.

The gene calls are TRBV27 and TRBJ1-2, with TRBD1 identical over 12 bases. The CDR3 is made up of 16 amino acids. Germline V gene lookup returns CDR1 MNHEY and CDR2 SMNVEV (reference sequence). V lost 6 bases, J lost 8 bases, and 13 bases stayed unmatched. This CDR3 reads CASSPTGTGGARGYTF. The CDR3 DNA sequence: TGTGCCAGCAGCCCAACCGGGACAGGGGGCGCCCGGGGCTACACCTTC.

The chain joins TRBV7-6 to TRBJ2-5, with 12 bases lining up with TRBD2. The CDR3 extends over 16 amino acids. Germline V gene lookup returns CDR1 SGHVS and CDR2 FNYEAQ. V shed 3 bases and J 5 bases; nucleotides not matched to a gene: 7. Here the CDR3 reads CASSLASGRVGETQYF. DNA of the CDR3: TGTGCCAGCAGCTTGGCTAGCGGGAGGGTGGGGGAGACCCAGTACTTC.

The V call is TRBV6-1, the J call TRBJ1-5, with 8 positions matching TRBD1. The V segment lost 6 bases and the J segment 12 bases; nucleotides outside the gene matches: 7. This CDR3 is built from 12 residues. Germline V gives CDR1 MNHNS, CDR2 SASEGT. The CDR3 protein is CASSSLGTGQHF. The CDR3 DNA sequence: TGTGCCAGCAGCTCCCTGGGGACAGGCCAGCATTTT.

The chain is built from TRBV4-2 and TRBJ1-1; weak D call: TRBD1 (5 bases). Germline V gives CDR1 LGHNA, CDR2 YNFKEQ. The germline V and J ends were trimmed by 0 bases and 0 bases, with 14 bases remaining between them. The CDR3 sequence is 17 residues long. Here the CDR3 reads CASSQDRAGFMNTEAFF. The DNA for the CDR3 is TGTGCCAGCAGCCAAGATCGTGCAGGGTTCATGAACACTGAAGCTTTCTTT.